This is a list of T cell receptor beta chains from one sample in a study of T cells in localized non-small cell lung cancer. Assay: immunoSEQ multiplex PCR; the TCRdb copy retains only in-frame clones and omits some. This sample yields some 66,000 clones, of which 70% to 90% are seen a single time; about 13% belongs to the top ten. This material consisted of peripheral blood, taken before any cancer treatment. Receptor source: a female donor of 60 years or more with stage I lung adenocarcinoma. Each CDR3 is given without its conserved first and last residue. Clone size, where shown, is once, few, many, or a class for clones that have expanded.

v_call: TRBV29-1
clone_size: NA
j_call: TRBJ2-3
cdr3_aa: SVDRGWTDTQY

v_call: TRBV5-1
clone_size: NA
j_call: TRBJ2-1
cdr3_aa: ASSPLRQTGNEQF

v_call: TRBV27
clone_size: NA
j_call: TRBJ2-3
cdr3_aa: ATGGASSTSDTQY

v_call: TRBV7-3
clone_size: NA
j_call: TRBJ2-7
cdr3_aa: ASSRLGGRYEQY

v_call: TRBV28
clone_size: NA
j_call: TRBJ2-6
cdr3_aa: ASRSAAVDYSGANVLT

v_call: TRBV6-6
clone_size: NA
j_call: TRBJ2-7
cdr3_aa: ASSYETEQY

v_call: TRBV29-1
clone_size: NA
j_call: TRBJ2-5
cdr3_aa: SVVTGGQETQY

v_call: TRBV21-1
clone_size: NA
j_call: TRBJ1-4
cdr3_aa: ASSKMGRPPGKLF

v_call: TRBV5-6
clone_size: NA
j_call: TRBJ1-4
cdr3_aa: ASSLSPNEKLF

v_call: TRBV11-3
clone_size: NA
j_call: TRBJ2-7
cdr3_aa: ASSSVEGIAEQY

v_call: TRBV7-2
clone_size: NA
j_call: TRBJ2-3
cdr3_aa: ASSFDLAGVNTQY

v_call: TRBV5-6
clone_size: NA
j_call: TRBJ2-7
cdr3_aa: ASSLGSWQYEQY

v_call: TRBV9
clone_size: NA
j_call: TRBJ2-1
cdr3_aa: ASSARGSGSEGVRLTREQF

v_call: TRBV2
clone_size: NA
j_call: TRBJ2-7
cdr3_aa: ASRGGDSFSYEQY

v_call: TRBV7-9
clone_size: NA
j_call: TRBJ1-1
cdr3_aa: ASSLRGNTEAF

v_call: TRBV7-8
clone_size: NA
j_call: TRBJ1-2
cdr3_aa: ASSPRATIANYGYT

v_call: TRBV5-1
clone_size: NA
j_call: TRBJ2-5
cdr3_aa: ASSFGLAGARKAETQY

v_call: TRBV7-6
clone_size: NA
j_call: TRBJ2-7
cdr3_aa: ASSWQGEGEQY

v_call: TRBV7-6
clone_size: NA
j_call: TRBJ2-7
cdr3_aa: ASSLQTSGGVYEQY

v_call: TRBV6-6
clone_size: once
j_call: TRBJ1-2
cdr3_aa: ASRDQGWDYGYT

v_call: TRBV6-1
clone_size: NA
j_call: TRBJ1-5
cdr3_aa: ASFWGPGQPQH

v_call: TRBV16
clone_size: few
j_call: TRBJ1-2
cdr3_aa: ASSRENYGYT

v_call: TRBV19
clone_size: NA
j_call: TRBJ1-1
cdr3_aa: ASRLGTGTEAF

v_call: TRBV12-5
clone_size: NA
j_call: TRBJ2-1
cdr3_aa: ASGGPGTSGVRGYNEQF

v_call: TRBV6-5
clone_size: NA
j_call: TRBJ2-1
cdr3_aa: ASSYSGENEQF

v_call: TRBV6-5
clone_size: NA
j_call: TRBJ2-7
cdr3_aa: ASHTSQGYEQY

v_call: TRBV7-6
clone_size: NA
j_call: TRBJ1-1
cdr3_aa: ASSLGGRTEAF

v_call: TRBV29-1
clone_size: NA
j_call: TRBJ1-1
cdr3_aa: SAPGRGGTEAF